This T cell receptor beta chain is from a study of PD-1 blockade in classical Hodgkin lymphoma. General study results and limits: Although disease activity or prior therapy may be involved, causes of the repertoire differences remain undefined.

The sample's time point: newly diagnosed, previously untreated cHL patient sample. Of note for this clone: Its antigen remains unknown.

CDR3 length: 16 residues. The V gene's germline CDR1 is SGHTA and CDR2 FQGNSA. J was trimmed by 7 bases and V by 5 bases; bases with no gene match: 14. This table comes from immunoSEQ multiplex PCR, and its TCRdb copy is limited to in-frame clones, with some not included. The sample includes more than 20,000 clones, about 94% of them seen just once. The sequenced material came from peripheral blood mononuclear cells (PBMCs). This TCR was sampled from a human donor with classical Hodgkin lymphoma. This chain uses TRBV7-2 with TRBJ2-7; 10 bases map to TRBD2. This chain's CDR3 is CASSPGWGLAGEEQYF. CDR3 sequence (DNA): TGTGCCAGCAGCCCTGGGTGGGGGCTAGCGGGGGAAGAGCAGTACTTC.